This section outlines one T cell receptor beta chain sequence together with its context. The data belong to a study of blood T cell repertoires in COVID-19. On the study more broadly: The study drew acute and convalescent COVID-19 samples from the United States, Italy and Spain. Sources were T cells, B-cell-depleted T cells, or PBMCs; the material itself was cDNA or gDNA.

How the authors handled the data: Estimation of nucleated cell counts was performed using reference gene primer amplification. Using immunoSEQ multiplex PCR, the repertoire was profiled, and TCRdb retains in-frame clones only, with some absent. From that table come the V and J calls and clone size; the DNA was used to work out D and trimming. The sample comprises roughly 80,000 clones, over 75% of which are singletons, and approximately 12% rests with the top ten. The CDR3 is 14 residues long. The V end lost 7 bases, the J end lost 5 bases, and 13 bases lay between the germline ends. Germline CDR1 reads SGDLS; CDR2 reads YYNGEE.

Sequencing used peripheral blood. The chain carries TRBV9 and TRBJ1-6, with a tentative D call TRBD1 (5 bases). The receptor comes from a man older than 75 with acute or convalescent COVID-19. CDR3 bases: TGTGCCAGCGCCGGGACTGGAAATAATTCACCCCTCCACTTT. The encoded protein is CASAGTGNNSPLHF. Using reference TRBV9 and TRBJ1-6 for the parts outside the CDR3, the full variable domain is DSGVTQTPKHLITATGQRVTLRCSPRSGDLSVYWYQQSLDQGLQFLIQYYNGEERAKGNILERFSAQQFPDLHSELNLSSLELGDSALYFCASAGTGNNSPLHFGNGTRLTVT.